The clone carrying this T cell receptor (beta chain) was seen many times. The antigen is undetermined. Each CDR3 protein is one row after TCRdb ran MiXCR on the RT-PCR reads. Of 600,000 to 700,000 distinct CDR3 sequences listed, about 15% are singletons. This entry belongs to a study of response to subunit inactivated influenza vaccine. The CDR3 totals 15 residues. Trimming pared 3 bases from V and 2 bases from J, leaving 10 bases between. From germline, CDR1 is KGHSH and CDR2 LQKENI. General study points: Authors suggested few new T cells are recruited by each seasonal influenza vaccination.

Specimen: PBMCs from blood, collected about 14 days before vaccination. The receptor was isolated from a man aged 50 to 59 who received an inactivated influenza vaccine. The chain has TRBV18 and TRBJ2-2; D gene ambiguous. The CDR3 region is CASSPSHGNTGELFF. The CDR3 DNA is TGTGCCAGCTCACCCAGCCACGGCAACACCGGGGAGCTGTTTTTT. Variable domain in full (rest from reference TRBV18 and TRBJ2-2): NAGVMQNPRHLVRRRGQEARLRCSPMKGHSHVYWYRQLPEEGLKFMVYLQKENIIDESGMPKERFSAEFPKEGPSILRIQQVVRGDSAAYFCASSPSHGNTGELFFGEGSRLTVL.